The 13 T cell receptor beta chains in this list originate from one sample, sequenced in a study of cytomegalovirus exposure and HLA in healthy donors. The study ran its PCR with 60 Vbeta and 13 Jbeta primers. Produced via immunoSEQ multiplex PCR; TCRdb's table is partial and in-frame only. The sample lists 150,000 or so clones; approximately 79% were seen once. Sequencing was done on a sample of PBMCs. The receptors were sampled from a middle-aged man in good health and CMV-seropositive.

The chain combines TRBV7-3 with TRBJ1-6; D uncertain. The CDR3 has 15 residues. The germline CDR1 and CDR2 sequences are SGHTA and FQGTGA. V dropped 1 base and J dropped 2 bases, with 6 bases sitting between them. The CDR3 DNA reads as TGTGCCAGCAGCTTAAGCGGAGCCTATAATTCACCCCTCCACTTT. Protein product: CASSLSGAYNSPLHF.

This clone was picked up one time. The chain is built from TRBV5-6 and TRBJ2-1; 8 positions match TRBD2. V shed 1 base, J shed 7 bases, and the junction held 10 bases outside the gene matches. The CDR3 consists of 16 residues. Germline loops: CDR1 SGHDT, CDR2 YYEEEE. The CDR3 bases are TGTGCCAGCAGCTTGTCCAGAGGACTAGCTAATAATGAGCAGTTCTTC. Protein: CASSLSRGLANNEQFF.

The chain combines TRBV6-5 with TRBJ1-3; 8 bases are shared with TRBD1. Germline values: CDR1 MNHEY, CDR2 SVGAGI. The CDR3 spans 15 residues. Trimming at V came to 9 bases and at J to 0 bases, leaving 7 bases not matched to a gene. The CDR3 coding sequence is TGTGCCAGTACCGGGACAGGCTTCTCTGGAAACACCATATATTTT. Translation: CASTGTGFSGNTIYF.

The V gene is TRBV5-1, the J gene TRBJ2-1; D ambiguous. Germline assignment: CDR1 SGHRS and CDR2 YFSETQ. CDR3 length equals 13 residues. Trimming took off 0 bases at V and 7 bases at J, with 8 bases between the two ends. In DNA, the CDR3 is TGCGCCAGCAGCTTGGCCCTCGGTAATGAGCAGTTCTTC. Its translation is CASSLALGNEQFF. The full variable domain, with the rest looked up from reference TRBV5-1 and TRBJ2-1, is KAGVTQTPRYLIKTRGQQVTLSCSPISGHRSVSWYQQTPGQGLQFLFEYFSETQRNKGNFPGRFSGRQFSNSRSEMNVSTLELGDSALYLCASSLALGNEQFFGPGTRLTVL.

V and J are TRBV5-4 and TRBJ2-1; TRBD2 matches at 8 bases. This CDR3 spans 16 amino acids. With 4 bases clipped from V and 4 bases from J, the junction kept 10 bases outside the gene matches. Germline assignment: CDR1 SGHNT and CDR2 YYREEE (reference sequence). CDR3 residues: CASSQRLASRYNEQFF. Here the CDR3 DNA reads TGTGCCAGCAGCCAAAGACTAGCGTCTAGATACAATGAGCAGTTCTTC.

This clone has just one count. The chain employs TRBV19 and TRBJ1-5; D gene ambiguous. Germline V CDR1 and CDR2: LNHDA, SQIVND (reference sequence). The CDR3 consists of 14 residues. V gave up 1 base and J gave up 7 bases, with 11 bases separating them. In DNA, the CDR3 is TGTGCCAGTAGTATAGTTACAGACCGCCAGCCCCAGCATTTT. Translated: CASSIVTDRQPQHF.

V usage is TRBV14 and J usage is TRBJ2-7; weak D call: TRBD1 (6 bases). Trimming left V 1 base short and J 2 bases short, with 15 bases between. The CDR3 sequence is 16 residues long. Per germline, CDR1 SGHDN and CDR2 FVKESK. The CDR3 DNA reads as TGTGCCAGCAGCCAAGGTCAGGGGAGCGTAGCCTACGAGCAGTACTTC. Its translation is CASSQGQGSVAYEQYF.

The V gene is TRBV7-9, the J gene TRBJ1-2; 8 bases map to TRBD1. Germline V gene sequence: CDR1 SEHNR, CDR2 FQNEAQ (reference sequence). CDR3 length equals 14 residues. The junction had 5 bases not matched to a gene; V was cut back by 5 bases and J by 3 bases. CDR3 sequence (DNA): TGTGCCAGCAGCCCTGGACAGGGAGACTATGGCTACACCTTC. Amino acids: CASSPGQGDYGYTF.

The chain has TRBV6-1 and TRBJ2-3, with 8 nucleotides matching TRBD1. CDR1 and CDR2 from the germline V gene are MNHNS and SASEGT. V lost 3 bases, J lost 1 base, and 3 bases stayed unmatched. CDR3 length equals 15 residues. CDR3 sequence reads: CASSEPGQGTDTQYF. Here the CDR3 DNA reads TGTGCCAGCAGTGAGCCGGGACAGGGCACAGATACGCAGTATTTT.

The J gene is TRBJ2-7, the V gene TRBV5-5; no reliable D call. Germline CDR1 reads SGHKS; CDR2 reads YYEKEE (reference sequence). The CDR3 is 15 amino acids. The V gene lost 4 bases and the J gene lost 4 bases, with 18 bases spanning the gap. The CDR3 DNA reads TGTGCCAGCAGCCAAAAACTCGGTTTCCCTTACGAGCAGTACTTC. Translating it yields CASSQKLGFPYEQYF.

CDR3 region: CSASDRGEPNYGYTF. In DNA form, the CDR3 reads TGCAGCGCTTCGGACAGGGGGGAGCCCAACTATGGCTACACCTTC. V and J are TRBV29-1 and TRBJ1-2, with 10 bases that match TRBD1. Trimming cost V 7 bases and J 2 bases; bases outside gene matches: 10. From germline, CDR1 is SQVTM and CDR2 ANQGSEA. The CDR3 sequence is 15 residues long. The full variable domain, with the rest looked up from reference TRBV29-1 and TRBJ1-2, is SAVISQKPSRDICQRGTSLTIQCQVDSQVTMMFWYRQQPGQSLTLIATANQGSEATYESGFVIDKFPISRPNLTFSTLTVSNMSPEDSSIYLCSASDRGEPNYGYTFGSGTRLTVV.

This clone was counted only a few times. The rearrangement joins TRBV7-2 to TRBJ1-6; D is perhaps TRBD1 (6 bases). The CDR3 length is 14 residues. V lost 3 bases to trimming and J lost 5 bases, with 8 bases between them. CDR1 SGHTA and CDR2 FQGNSA come from the germline V gene. Written as DNA, the CDR3 is TGTGCCAGCAGCTTCCAGGGGAATAATTCACCCCTCCACTTT. It yields the protein CASSFQGNNSPLHF.

The chain recombines TRBV30 with TRBJ1-6; no firm D call. Germline CDR1 GTSNPN, CDR2 SVGIG (reference sequence). V dropped 3 bases and J dropped 6 bases, with 12 bases sitting between them. This CDR3 is 14 amino acids long. CDR3 in amino acids: CAWSSPAGNSPLHF. CDR3 DNA sequence: TGTGCCTGGAGCTCTCCCGCGGGTAATTCACCCCTCCACTTT. The variable domain in full, completed from reference TRBV30 and TRBJ1-6, reads SQTIHQWPATLVQPVGSPLSLECTVEGTSNPNLYWYRQAAGRGLQLLFYSVGIGQISSEVPQNLSASRPQDRQFILSSKKLLLSDSGFYLCAWSSPAGNSPLHFGNGTRLTVT.